Each of the 27 T cell receptor beta chains below was sequenced from the same sample in a study of blood T cell repertoires in COVID-19. The repertoire was sequenced with immunoSEQ multiplex PCR; TCRdb's copy has only in-frame clones and lacks some. The sample has some 150,000 clones; roughly 86% are singletons. Specimen: peripheral blood. The receptors come from a woman aged 55-69 years who had recovered from COVID-19.

For the CDR3, the DNA is TGTGCCAGCAGCCAAGGGGGAGTAGGACTCGACAATGAGCAGTTCTTC. Its translation is CASSQGGVGLDNEQFF. The J gene is TRBJ2-1, the V gene TRBV3-1 (or the pseudogene TRBV3-2), with TRBD2 as a possible D gene (5 bases). The V gene's germline CDR1 is LGHDT and CDR2 YNNKEL (reference sequence). The CDR3 has 16 amino acids. Trimming stripped 1 base from V and 5 bases from J, with 15 bases between.

The genes are TRBV28 and TRBJ2-1; 8 nucleotides line up with TRBD2. This CDR3 region has 16 residues. Germline assignment: CDR1 MDHEN and CDR2 SYDVKM. The V segment lost 1 base and the J segment 9 bases; nucleotides outside the gene matches: 11. CDR3 nucleotides: TGTGCCAGCAGTTTATCCTTTAGCGGGGAGCAGGGTGAGCAGTTCTTC. It yields the protein CASSLSFSGEQGEQFF.

This chain links TRBV6-2 or TRBV6-3 with TRBJ1-1; tentatively, D is TRBD1 (6 bases). The length of the CDR3 is 17 residues. CDR1 is MNHEY and CDR2 is SVGEGT in the germline V gene. Trimming took off 1 base at V and 2 bases at J, with 17 bases between the two ends. CDR3 in DNA: TGTGCCAGCAGTTACTACGAACAGGGAATTCGAAACACTGAAGCTTTCTTT. It encodes CASSYYEQGIRNTEAFF.

This chain uses TRBV28 with TRBJ2-2; 8 positions match TRBD1. Germline CDR1 is MDHEN and CDR2 is SYDVKM. The V and J ends lost 6 bases and 4 bases, in that order; junction bases with no gene match: 7. The CDR3 runs to 15 residues. CDR3 protein: CASRGLGTGTGELFF. CDR3 sequence (DNA): TGTGCCAGCAGGGGCCTGGGGACAGGCACCGGGGAGCTGTTTTTT. Full variable domain (rest looked up from reference TRBV28 and TRBJ2-2): DVKVTQSSRYLVKRTGEKVFLECVQDMDHENMFWYRQDPGLGLRLIYFSYDVKMKEKGDIPEGYSVSREKKERFSLILESASTNQTSMYLCASRGLGTGTGELFFGEGSRLTVL.

The gene calls are TRBV28 and TRBJ1-5, with D maybe TRBD1 (6 bases). Looked up from germline, CDR1 is MDHEN and CDR2 is SYDVKM. CDR3 length: 14 residues. Trimming shortened V by 9 bases and J by 2 bases, and 14 bases separated the two germline ends. The CDR3 region is CASTRGGGNQPQHF. In DNA form, the CDR3 reads TGTGCCAGTACGCGTGGGGGCGGCAATCAGCCCCAGCATTTT.

CDR3 region: CAARGLLNTEAFF. DNA of the CDR3: TGTGCCGCAAGGGGCCTACTGAACACTGAAGCTTTCTTT. The V and J genes are TRBV28 and TRBJ1-1; possible D gene TRBD1, 5 bases. V lost 11 bases to trimming and J lost 0 bases, with 13 bases between them. The CDR3 spans 13 residues. The germline CDR1 and CDR2 sequences are MDHEN and SYDVKM.

This rearrangement joins TRBV11-2 to TRBJ2-1; 8 bases align to TRBD1. The germline CDR1 and CDR2 sequences are SGHAT and FQNNGV. With V trimmed by 2 bases and J by 6 bases, 0 bases remained unmatched. The length of the CDR3 is 13 residues. The CDR3 protein is CASSLTGGNEQFF. CDR3 sequence (DNA): TGTGCCAGCAGCTTAACAGGGGGCAATGAGCAGTTCTTC. Filled out from reference TRBV11-2 and TRBJ2-1, the complete variable domain reads EAGVAQSPRYKIIEKRQSVAFWCNPISGHATLYWYQQILGQGPKLLIQFQNNGVVDDSQLPKDRFSAERLKGVDSTLKIQPAKLEDSAVYLCASSLTGGNEQFFGPGTRLTVL.

This clone has more than one count but fewer than ten. V usage is TRBV27 and J usage is TRBJ1-5, with 10 bases identical to TRBD1. Germline V CDR1 and CDR2: MNHEY, SMNVEV (reference sequence). V shed 8 bases and J 6 bases; nucleotides not matched to a gene: 10. The CDR3 loop spans 15 amino acids. The CDR3: CASRDRGISGQPQHF. DNA for the CDR3: TGTGCCAGCCGGGACAGGGGTATTAGCGGTCAGCCCCAGCATTTT.

The rearrangement links TRBV27 to TRBJ1-4; TRBD1 agrees at 9 bases. V trimming: 5 bases; J trimming: 7 bases; junction bases outside the gene matches: 5. CDR3 size: 14 residues. The V gene's germline CDR1 is MNHEY and CDR2 SMNVEV (reference sequence). CDR3 in amino acids: CASSMGQGLEKLFF. DNA for the CDR3: TGTGCCAGCAGTATGGGACAGGGACTTGAAAAACTGTTTTTT.

V and J are TRBV4-1 and TRBJ2-7; the D gene is possibly TRBD2 (7 bases). This CDR3 comprises 15 residues. V was pared by 0 bases and J by 3 bases, with 12 bases between. CDR1 and CDR2 (germline): MGHRA, YSYEKL. The CDR3 sequence is CASSQEGGGLYEQYF. In nucleotides, the CDR3 is TGCGCCAGCAGCCAAGAGGGAGGGGGTCTCTACGAGCAGTACTTC.

The chain employs TRBV5-1 and TRBJ2-3; tentatively, D is TRBD1 (5 bases). Per germline, CDR1 SGHRS and CDR2 YFSETQ. Between the trimmed V and J ends, which lost 0 bases and 0 bases, there was a span of 11 bases. The CDR3 is 16 amino acids. The CDR3 nucleotides read TGCGCCAGCAGCTTGGCCTGGACAACTAGCACAGATACGCAGTATTTT. Residues: CASSLAWTTSTDTQYF.

This chain joins TRBV28 and TRBJ2-2; D might be TRBD1 (6 bases). The CDR3 contains 15 residues. Trimming removed 3 bases from V and 1 base from J, with 9 bases in between. The V gene's germline CDR1 is MDHEN and CDR2 SYDVKM. CDR3: CASSFEQGNTGELFF. CDR3 bases: TGTGCCAGCAGTTTCGAACAGGGGAACACCGGGGAGCTGTTTTTT.

The rearrangement uses TRBV5-4 and TRBJ1-4; possible D gene TRBD1, 6 bases. This CDR3 comprises 15 residues. V shed 0 bases and J shed 5 bases, with 11 bases lying between them. CDR1 is SGHNT, CDR2 YYREEE, per germline (reference sequence). The CDR3 DNA follows: TGTGCCAGCAGCTTGGAGCCAGGGGCAAATGAAAAACTGTTTTTT. Encoded protein: CASSLEPGANEKLFF.

This chain joins TRBV2 and TRBJ2-4, with D maybe TRBD2 (5 bases). The CDR3 spans 14 residues. V lost 7 bases and J lost 5, with 15 bases in between. In germline, CDR1 is SNHLY, CDR2 FYNNEI. The CDR3: CASTLEGGENIQYF. As DNA, the CDR3 is TGTGCCAGCACCCTTGAGGGTGGGGAAAACATTCAGTACTTC.

The rearrangement joins TRBV9 to TRBJ2-7, with TRBD1 identical over 11 bases. CDR1 is SGDLS, CDR2 YYNGEE, per germline. V lost 4 bases, J lost 4 bases, and 4 bases stayed unmatched. The CDR3 consists of 14 residues. The CDR3 loop is CASSLGQGAYEQYF. CDR3 nucleotide sequence: TGTGCCAGCAGCCTAGGACAGGGGGCGTACGAGCAGTACTTC.

The genes are TRBV24-1 and TRBJ2-3, with 9 bases lining up with TRBD1. Germline assignment: CDR1 KGHDR and CDR2 SFDVKD. J lost 2 bases, V lost 4 bases, and 12 bases had no gene match. CDR3 length equals 18 residues. CDR3 region: CATSDWRGTGGLTDTQYF. CDR3 DNA: TGTGCCACCAGTGACTGGAGAGGAACAGGGGGCCTCACAGATACGCAGTATTTT.

V usage is TRBV28 and J usage is TRBJ2-2, with D possibly matching TRBD1 (6 bases). Germline CDR1 is MDHEN and CDR2 is SYDVKM. The V end lost 5 bases, the J end lost 0 bases, and 13 bases lay between the germline ends. The CDR3 spans 16 residues. The CDR3 coding sequence is TGTGCCAGCAGTCCCCAGGGGCCTGCGAACACCGGGGAGCTGTTTTTT. It encodes CASSPQGPANTGELFF. Variable domain in full (rest from reference TRBV28 and TRBJ2-2): DVKVTQSSRYLVKRTGEKVFLECVQDMDHENMFWYRQDPGLGLRLIYFSYDVKMKEKGDIPEGYSVSREKKERFSLILESASTNQTSMYLCASSPQGPANTGELFFGEGSRLTVL.

V is TRBV19 and J is TRBJ2-5; 11 nucleotides agree with TRBD1. The junction had 6 bases not matched to a gene; V was cut back by 2 bases and J by 4 bases. Germline loops: CDR1 LNHDA, CDR2 SQIVND (reference sequence). This CDR3 has 16 amino acids. The CDR3 reads CASSITGQGAGETQYF. For the CDR3, the DNA is TGTGCCAGTAGTATAACTGGACAGGGGGCGGGAGAGACCCAGTACTTC.

The chain employs TRBV5-1 and TRBJ2-1, with D perhaps TRBD1 (6 bases). CDR1 and CDR2 from the germline V gene are SGHRS and YFSETQ. The CDR3 is 11 residues long. With 6 bases removed from V and 10 bases from J, the gap between germline ends came to 11 bases. CDR3 loop: CASIKGTEQFF. CDR3 sequence (DNA): TGCGCCAGCATCAAAGGGACAGAGCAGTTCTTC.

V gene TRBV4-1 combines with J gene TRBJ2-7; 7 bases align to TRBD1. The CDR3 contains 16 residues. CDR1 MGHRA and CDR2 YSYEKL come from the germline V gene. Germline trimming cut 0 bases from V and 5 bases from J; bases unmatched to any gene: 10. CDR3 sequence reads: CASSQDVAGGRDEQYF. The DNA for the CDR3 is TGCGCCAGCAGCCAAGATGTTGCAGGGGGAAGAGACGAGCAGTACTTC.

The chain is built from TRBV28 and TRBJ2-7; possibly TRBD2 for D (6 bases). With 2 bases removed from V and 3 bases from J, the gap between germline ends came to 11 bases. The CDR3 consists of 14 residues. The germline V gene encodes CDR1 MDHEN and CDR2 SYDVKM. The CDR3 region has the DNA TGTGCCAGCAGTTTAGGGGGGTCGCTCTACGAGCAGTACTTC. Its translation is CASSLGGSLYEQYF.

The V and J genes are TRBV5-1 and TRBJ2-7; D is perhaps TRBD1 (5 bases). Trimming pared 2 bases from V and 7 bases from J, leaving 16 bases between. Germline V gene lookup returns CDR1 SGHRS and CDR2 YFSETQ. The CDR3 sequence is 14 residues long. The CDR3 nucleotides read TGCGCCAGCAGCTTTGCCGACAGCACCTTTGAGCAGTACTTC. Encoded protein: CASSFADSTFEQYF.

Of note for this clone: At one boundary the junction diverges from the germline segment, which might be a read error. The chain has TRBV2 and TRBJ2-7; a weak D match, TRBD2 (5 bases). Germline V CDR1 and CDR2: SNHLY, FYNNEI. CDR3 length: 11 residues. The CDR3 protein is CASSEVGKADF. The CDR3 DNA is TGTGCCAGCAGTGAGGTAGGGAAAGCGGACTTC.

Of note for this clone: The same CDR3 arises from other DNA sequences in this sample as well. The chain recombines TRBV7-6 with TRBJ1-1; tentatively, D is TRBD1 (5 bases). V lost 0 bases and J 1 base, leaving 9 bases between the germline ends. Germline CDR1 reads SGHVS; CDR2 reads FNYEAQ. This CDR3 has 15 residues. CDR3 region: CASSLALGANTEAFF. CDR3 bases: TGTGCCAGCAGCTTAGCCCTAGGGGCGAACACTGAAGCTTTCTTT.

V gene TRBV12-3 or TRBV12-4 combines with J gene TRBJ1-1; TRBD1 is a possible D gene (5 bases). The CDR3 totals 13 residues. Trimming shortened V by 6 bases and J by 4 bases, and 12 bases separated the two germline ends. This CDR3 reads CASSFSGRTEAFF. DNA for the CDR3: TGTGCCAGCAGCTTCTCAGGGCGCACTGAAGCTTTCTTT.

The V call is TRBV5-1, the J call TRBJ1-1, with 7 bases aligning to TRBD1. CDR3 length: 14 residues. CDR1 is SGHRS, CDR2 YFSETQ, per germline. With 6 bases clipped from V and 11 bases from J, the junction kept 16 bases outside the gene matches. The CDR3 DNA follows: TGCGCCAGCACGGACCAGGGGGGAATTACCAACGCTTTCTTT. Translation: CASTDQGGITNAFF.

The rearrangement uses TRBV2 and TRBJ2-5; D unresolved. Trimming removed 4 bases at V and 4 bases at J, with 7 bases between. Germline CDR1 SNHLY, CDR2 FYNNEI. The CDR3 extends over 12 amino acids. CDR3 region: CASSVTGETQYF. Written as DNA, the CDR3 is TGTGCCAGCAGTGTGACGGGAGAGACCCAGTACTTC.